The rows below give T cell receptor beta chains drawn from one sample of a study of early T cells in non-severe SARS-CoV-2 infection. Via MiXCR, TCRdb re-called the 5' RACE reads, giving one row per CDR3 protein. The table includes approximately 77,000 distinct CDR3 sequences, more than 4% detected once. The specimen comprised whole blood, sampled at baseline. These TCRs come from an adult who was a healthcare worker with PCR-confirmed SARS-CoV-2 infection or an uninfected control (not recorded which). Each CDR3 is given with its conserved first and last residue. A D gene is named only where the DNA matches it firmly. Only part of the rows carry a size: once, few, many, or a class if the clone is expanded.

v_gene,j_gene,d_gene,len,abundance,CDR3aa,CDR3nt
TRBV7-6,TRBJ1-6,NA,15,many,CASNRDGTFRSPLHF,TGTGCCAGCAACAGGGACGGAACCTTTAGGTCACCCCTCCACTTT
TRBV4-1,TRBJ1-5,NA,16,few,CASSQVAGGGNQPQHF,TGCGCCAGCAGCCAAGTTGCCGGGGGCGGGAATCAGCCCCAGCATTTT
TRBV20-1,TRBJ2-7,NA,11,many,CSASSGYEQYF,TGCAGTGCTAGCAGCGGCTACGAGCAGTACTTC
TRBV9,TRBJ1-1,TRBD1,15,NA,CASSSRTGPNTEAFF,TGTGCCAGCAGCTCTCGGACAGGGCCGAACACTGAAGCTTTCTTT
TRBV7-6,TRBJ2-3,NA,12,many,CASSPGSDTQYF,TGTGCCAGCAGCCCTGGGTCAGATACGCAGTATTTT
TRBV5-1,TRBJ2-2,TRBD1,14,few,CASSSDRGGGELFF,TGCGCCAGCAGCTCGGACAGGGGTGGCGGGGAGCTGTTTTTT
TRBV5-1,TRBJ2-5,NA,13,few,CASRRGDQETQYF,TGCGCCAGCAGGAGGGGAGACCAAGAGACCCAGTACTTC
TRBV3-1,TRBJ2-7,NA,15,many,CASSPLAGSPSEQYF,TGTGCCAGCAGCCCCCTGGCGGGGTCCCCCTCCGAGCAGTACTTC
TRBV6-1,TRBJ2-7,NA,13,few,CASSAPPAYEQYF,TGTGCCAGCAGTGCCCCGCCAGCCTACGAGCAGTACTTC
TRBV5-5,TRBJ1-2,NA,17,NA,CASSHTIRPDGDYGYTF,TGTGCCAGCAGCCATACGATTCGTCCCGACGGGGACTATGGCTACACCTTC
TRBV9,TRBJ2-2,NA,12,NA,CASSPGDGELFF,TGTGCCAGCAGCCCCGGTGACGGGGAGCTGTTTTTT
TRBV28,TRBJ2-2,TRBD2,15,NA,CASSSWGRAHGELFF,TGTGCCAGCAGTTCCTGGGGGAGGGCCCACGGGGAGCTGTTTTTT
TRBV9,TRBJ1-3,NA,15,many,CASSVVGGSGNTIYF,TGTGCCAGCAGCGTAGTCGGGGGCTCTGGAAACACCATATATTTT
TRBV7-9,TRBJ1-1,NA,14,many,CASSLVVSATEAFF,TGTGCCAGCAGCTTAGTGGTATCGGCGACTGAAGCTTTCTTT
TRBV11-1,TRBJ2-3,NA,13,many,CASSFGSTDTQYF,TGTGCCAGCAGCTTCGGGTCCACAGATACGCAGTATTTT
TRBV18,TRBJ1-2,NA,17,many,CASSPPGFLAGNYGYTF,TGTGCCAGCTCACCCCCAGGGTTTCTGGCAGGGAACTATGGCTACACCTTC
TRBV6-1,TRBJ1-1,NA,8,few,CAAKEAFF,TGTGCCGCGAAGGAAGCTTTCTTT
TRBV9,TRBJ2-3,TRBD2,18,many,CASSPRGLANDGGDTQYF,TGTGCCAGCAGCCCGAGGGGACTAGCGAACGATGGGGGAGATACGCAGTATTTT
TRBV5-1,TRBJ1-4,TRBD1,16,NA,CASHAGRDRYNEKLFF,TGCGCCAGCCATGCCGGAAGGGACAGATACAATGAAAAACTGTTTTTT
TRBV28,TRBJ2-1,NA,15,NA,CASSGTGAGIDEQFF,TGTGCCAGCAGTGGAACGGGGGCTGGTATCGATGAGCAGTTCTTC
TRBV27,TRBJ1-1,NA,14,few,CASSLGRGNTEAFF,TGTGCCAGCAGTTTAGGCAGGGGGAACACTGAAGCTTTCTTT
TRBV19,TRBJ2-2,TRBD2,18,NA,CASSPLAPQGSDTGELFF,TGTGCCAGTAGTCCACTAGCGCCCCAAGGGTCGGACACCGGGGAGCTGTTTTTT
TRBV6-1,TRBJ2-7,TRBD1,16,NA,CASSRTPGQGSYEQYF,TGTGCCAGCAGTCGTACCCCGGGACAGGGGAGTTACGAGCAGTACTTC
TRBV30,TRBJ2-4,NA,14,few,CAWSVWQRENIQYF,TGTGCCTGGAGTGTTTGGCAGAGGGAAAACATTCAGTACTTC
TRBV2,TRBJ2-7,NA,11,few,CASTGPPEQYF,TGTGCCAGCACCGGTCCACCAGAGCAGTACTTC
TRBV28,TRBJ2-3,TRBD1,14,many,CASSGTGGTDTQYF,TGTGCCAGCAGTGGAACAGGGGGAACAGATACGCAGTATTTT
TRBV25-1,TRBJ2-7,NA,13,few,CASRAGHSYEQYF,TGTGCCAGCAGAGCCGGACACTCCTACGAGCAGTACTTC
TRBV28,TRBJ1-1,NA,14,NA,CASSLIPWVGIAFF,TGTGCCAGCAGTTTAATACCATGGGTGGGGATAGCTTTCTTT